These 22 T cell receptor beta chains share one sample of origin, sequenced in a study of memory CD8 T cells in hepatitis C reinfection. Time point reported: pre-reinfection, 55 to 20 weeks before reinfection detection. The sorted cells went straight to TCR sequencing with no prior in vitro expansion. Here immunoSEQ multiplex PCR was the method, and the copy in TCRdb shows in-frame clones only, minus some. The sample lists approximately 50,000 clones, roughly 89% occurring once. The sample comprised naive CD8+ T cells sorted from blood. These receptors were obtained from a man younger than 35 with hepatitis C virus infection.

The rearrangement links TRBV7-8 to TRBJ2-7, with D possibly matching TRBD1 (6 bases). The V gene lost 0 bases and the J gene lost 5 bases, with 8 bases spanning the gap. The germline V gene encodes CDR1 SGHVS and CDR2 FQNEAQ. The CDR3 extends over 13 amino acids. The DNA of the CDR3 is TGTGCCAGCAGCTTAGCGGGGACAAACGAGCAGTACTTC. Translation: CASSLAGTNEQYF.

This clone has a single count. The chain couples TRBV27 to TRBJ2-7, with 11 positions matching TRBD1. In germline, CDR1 is MNHEY, CDR2 SMNVEV (reference sequence). CDR3 size: 15 residues. Trimming took 2 bases from V and 3 from J; bases not matched to a gene: 3. Here the CDR3 reads CASSLAGTGGYEQYF. The CDR3, as DNA: TGTGCCAGCAGTTTAGCCGGGACAGGGGGCTACGAGCAGTACTTC.

The chain couples TRBV7-9 to TRBJ2-2; 7 bases agree with TRBD1. The trim removed 0 bases at V and 0 bases at J, leaving 1 base unmatched. CDR3 length equals 16 residues. Germline V lookup: CDR1 SEHNR, CDR2 FQNEAQ (reference sequence). The CDR3 spells CASSLAGGPNTGELFF. The CDR3 coding sequence is TGTGCCAGCAGCTTAGCAGGGGGCCCGAACACCGGGGAGCTGTTTTTT.

This clone was detected only once. The chain joins TRBV5-1 to TRBJ2-6; possible D gene TRBD2, 5 bases. Trimming removed 3 bases at V and 4 bases at J, with 17 bases between. Germline CDR1 and CDR2: SGHRS and YFSETQ. This CDR3 has 17 residues. CDR3 sequence: CASSSFHSGTGANVLTF. The CDR3 region has the DNA TGCGCCAGCAGCTCTTTTCATTCGGGAACAGGGGCCAACGTCCTGACTTTC. Full variable domain (remainder filled in from reference TRBV5-1 and TRBJ2-6): KAGVTQTPRYLIKTRGQQVTLSCSPISGHRSVSWYQQTPGQGLQFLFEYFSETQRNKGNFPGRFSGRQFSNSRSEMNVSTLELGDSALYLCASSSFHSGTGANVLTFGAGSRLTVL.

This chain links TRBV19 with TRBJ2-7; TRBD2 aligns across 7 bases. J lost 2 bases, V lost 4 bases, and 5 bases had no gene match. There are 14 residues in the CDR3. Germline values: CDR1 LNHDA, CDR2 SQIVND (reference sequence). DNA of the CDR3: TGTGCCAGTAGTAGGCTAGCGGAGCCCTACGAGCAGTACGTC. The encoded protein is CASSRLAEPYEQYV.

The V call is TRBV6-6, the J call TRBJ1-1, with 10 bases aligning to TRBD1. Germline assignment: CDR1 MNHNY and CDR2 SVGAGI (reference sequence). The V and J ends lost 0 bases and 6 bases, in that order; junction bases with no gene match: 7. The CDR3 is 16 residues long. As DNA, the CDR3 is TGTGCCAGCAGTTACTCCCGACAGGGGGCTAAGGCTGAAGCTTTCTTT. Its protein is CASSYSRQGAKAEAFF.

The chain combines TRBV4-2 with TRBJ2-7; 11 nucleotides match TRBD2. The CDR3 loop spans 15 amino acids. Germline values: CDR1 LGHNA, CDR2 YNFKEQ. After removal of 0 bases from V and 4 bases from J, the junction contained 2 bases not matched to a gene. For the CDR3, the DNA is TGTGCCAGCAGCCAAGATACTAGCGGGAGTTACGAGCAGTACTTC. Translating gives CASSQDTSGSYEQYF.

The gene calls are TRBV4-1 and TRBJ1-6; D unresolved. CDR1 is MGHRA, CDR2 YSYEKL, per germline. This CDR3 is 15 amino acids long. Trimming left V 0 bases short and J 0 bases short, with 3 bases between. The CDR3 loop is CASSQDSSYNSPLHF. As DNA, the CDR3 is TGCGCCAGCAGCCAAGATAGCTCCTATAATTCACCCCTCCACTTT.

This clone was seen only a few times. The chain links TRBV6-6 to TRBJ2-7; D call uncertain. Trimming cost V 2 bases and J 6 bases, with 14 bases left between them. Germline CDR1 reads MNHNY; CDR2 reads SVGAGI (reference sequence). This CDR3 is built from 14 residues. The CDR3 bases are TGTGCCAGCAGTTACGAAGGCTATTGGGCCGAGCAGTACGTC. Translation gives CASSYEGYWAEQYV.

This clone was counted a few times. The V gene is TRBV30, the J gene TRBJ1-1; TRBD1 aligns across 7 bases. Unmatched junction bases numbered 8, after V lost 0 bases and J lost 7 bases. CDR3 length equals 14 residues. CDR1 and CDR2 from the germline V gene are GTSNPN and SVGIG (reference sequence). CDR3 nucleotides: TGTGCCTGGAGTGTGAGGCAGGGGGTGGGTGAAGCTTTCTTT. It codes for CAWSVRQGVGEAFF.

The rearrangement joins TRBV27 to TRBJ1-6; 8 bases are a match to TRBD1. This CDR3 spans 13 amino acids. Germline V CDR1 and CDR2: MNHEY, SMNVEV (reference sequence). Trimming removed 8 bases from V and 10 bases from J; junction bases left unmatched: 7. Written as DNA, the CDR3 is TGTGCCAGCGGCCCCCCAGGGGGCTCACCCCTCCACTTT. This translates into CASGPPGGSPLHF.

This chain's CDR3 is CASSSQGNEQFF. CDR3 DNA sequence: TGCGCCAGCAGCTCACAGGGAAATGAGCAGTTCTTC. This chain links TRBV5-1 with TRBJ2-1; D is perhaps TRBD1 (6 bases). The CDR3 runs 12 residues. Germline V lookup: CDR1 SGHRS, CDR2 YFSETQ. The V and J ends lost 3 bases and 7 bases respectively, with 8 bases between them.

J is TRBJ2-7 and V is TRBV28; 11 bases are shared with TRBD1. The junction had 7 bases not matched to a gene; V was cut back by 4 bases and J by 2 bases. This CDR3 has 16 residues. From germline, CDR1 is MDHEN and CDR2 SYDVKM. CDR3 loop: CASSSAGTGGTYEQYF. CDR3 nucleotide sequence: TGTGCCAGCAGTTCAGCCGGGACAGGGGGGACCTACGAGCAGTACTTC.

This clone was seen only a few times. The chain uses TRBV4-1 and TRBJ2-2; weak D call: TRBD1 (6 bases). The ends were cut back, 2 bases at V and 1 base at J, with 8 bases in the middle. The CDR3 is 15 amino acids. The germline gives CDR1 MGHRA, CDR2 YSYEKL. In DNA form, the CDR3 reads TGCGCCAGCAGCCAAACGGGACAGAACACCGGGGAGCTGTTTTTT. The encoded protein is CASSQTGQNTGELFF.

CDR3 coding DNA: TGTGCCAGCAGTCTAGGACTAGCGGCCTACAATGAGCAGTTCTTC. Translation gives CASSLGLAAYNEQFF. The chain recombines TRBV6-5 with TRBJ2-1; 10 nucleotides line up with TRBD2. The CDR3 has 15 residues. Germline V gives CDR1 MNHEY, CDR2 SVGAGI. The V segment lost 5 bases and the J segment 2 bases; nucleotides outside the gene matches: 3.

The V call is TRBV6-5, the J call TRBJ1-1; unclear D gene. Germline lookup yields CDR1 MNHEY and CDR2 SVGAGI. The CDR3 spans 15 residues. V was trimmed by 0 bases and J by 0 bases, leaving 8 bases between them. CDR3 in DNA: TGTGCCAGCAGTTACTCGGAGGGCATGAACACTGAAGCTTTCTTT. Translating gives CASSYSEGMNTEAFF.

The chain uses TRBV6-6 and TRBJ2-7, with 8 bases that match TRBD2. The CDR3 totals 11 residues. The J segment lost 7 bases and the V segment lost 10 bases, leaving 6 bases of the junction unmatched. Germline V CDR1 and CDR2: MNHNY, SVGAGI (reference sequence). CDR3 sequence reads: CATRLAQEQYF. CDR3 nucleotides: TGTGCCACACGACTAGCGCAAGAGCAGTACTTC.

The chain is built from TRBV2 and TRBJ1-1; tentative D call: TRBD1 (5 bases). The V gene lost 5 bases and the J gene lost 10 bases, with 8 bases spanning the gap. CDR1 is SNHLY, CDR2 FYNNEI, per germline. The CDR3 has 10 amino acids. The DNA of the CDR3 is TGTGCCAGCAGTCTCGACAGAGCTTTCTTT. This sequence encodes CASSLDRAFF.

This sequence joins TRBV7-2 and TRBJ2-3, with TRBD2 as a possible D gene (5 bases). Per germline, CDR1 SGHTA and CDR2 FQGNSA. This CDR3 is built from 16 residues. The V gene lost 5 bases and the J gene lost 3 bases, with 18 bases spanning the gap. This CDR3 is CASSPSVGATTDTQYF. As DNA, the CDR3 is TGTGCCAGCAGCCCCTCGGTGGGAGCAACTACAGATACGCAGTATTTT.

The DNA of the CDR3 is TGTGCCAGCTCACCACCGGACAGAACTTTCTATGGCTACACCTTC. Amino acid sequence: CASSPPDRTFYGYTF. V is TRBV18 and J is TRBJ1-2; D is perhaps TRBD1 (6 bases). Germline assignment: CDR1 KGHSH and CDR2 LQKENI. The CDR3 loop spans 15 amino acids. V lost 0 bases and J 4 bases, leaving 12 bases between the germline ends.

This clone has more than one count but fewer than ten. The chain uses TRBV2 and TRBJ1-1; no clear D. The germline V and J ends were trimmed by 4 bases and 7 bases, with 4 bases remaining between them. The CDR3 runs 10 residues. From germline, CDR1 is SNHLY and CDR2 FYNNEI. The CDR3 DNA reads TGTGCCAGCAGTGCCGTTGAAGCTTTCTTT. Its protein is CASSAVEAFF.

This clone was counted a single time. The chain uses TRBV27 and TRBJ2-7; 8 bases align to TRBD1. Unmatched junction bases numbered 10, after V lost 6 bases and J lost 3 bases. The CDR3 totals 15 residues. Germline-derived CDR1 and CDR2 are MNHEY and SMNVEV (reference sequence). CDR3 protein: CASRLVGTGDYEQYF. In nucleotides, the CDR3 is TGTGCCAGCAGATTGGTCGGGACAGGAGACTACGAGCAGTACTTC.